This TCR beta chain is from a study of T cell repertoires in cytomegalovirus infection (dated by TCRdb to about 2019). As for the study more broadly: Alongside well-studied HLA-B-restricted epitopes, the peptide stimulations were aimed at recently identified HLA-C-restricted CMV epitopes, whose presentation resists viral immunomodulation. Donor HLA type was relevant to the analysis, as public TCR beta signatures indicated carriage of CMV infection together with the matching HLA type.

Taken from the germline V gene, the CDR1 and CDR2 loops are LGHNA and YSLEER. V loses 4 bases of germline sequence and J loses 2 bases, and the interval between the two ends is 15 bases. The CDR3 sequence holds 16 residues, the cysteine and phenylalanine included. Solely the CDR3 DNA is kept, with 48 bases framed from the first base. Sample treatment or condition, as interpreted from the label and publication: in vitro stimulation with specific CMV peptide epitopes to enrich CMV-specific T cells. With respect to this clonotype: Its antigen is still unknown. One base away there is no much larger clone; base qualities are not given.

Sequencing was performed on an Illumina HiSeq 1500. The public reads were quality trimmed at Q25 with fastp and then assembled into clones with MiXCR by TCRdb, keeping productive beta chains. One record per CDR3 amino acid sequence lists the most common genes and DNA. In all, the sample holds roughly 920,000 distinct CDR3 sequences, and approximately 30% of those were seen once. The leading ten clones occupy over 10% of the sample. Here is what the overall study found, with its caveats: In the ex vivo response, HLA-C-restricted CMV-specific TCR beta clonotypes were dominant, and in two of eight donors the single most frequent clonotype came from this HLA-C-restricted group. In both this cohort and an independent cohort of several hundred donors, the cumulative frequency of public TCR beta family members distinguished carriers of CMV infection plus the relevant HLA type.

The chain is assembled from TRBV4-3 and TRBJ2-1; no confident D gene assignment can be made. The clonotype comes from a human donor in good health (CMV status not recorded). Some clones in this sample may be carry-over from other donors' samples. The sample consisted of cultured CD8+ T cells from PBMCs, taken from culture after CMV antigen stimulation. The CDR3 loop reads CASSLSADVTYNEQFF. The DNA reads TGCGCCAGCAGCCTCAGTGCGGACGTAACCTACAATGAGCAGTTCTTC.